This T cell receptor beta chain was profiled in a study of Tregs in tolerant kidney transplant recipients. Repertoires were generated with immunoSEQ multiplex PCR, while TCRdb's copy carries only in-frame clones and drops some. This sample's table reports some 29,000 clones. V was cut by 5 bases and J by 5 bases, with 15 bases left in between. The CDR3 length is 15 residues. Germline lookup yields CDR1 SEHNR and CDR2 FQNEAQ (reference sequence). Of note for this clone: Its antigen is not identified. Read data end 3 residues before the CDR3 end; the end is taken from the germline J gene.

Mixed chimerism was transient after nonmyeloablative marrow transplants from related graft donors. The study, taken as a whole, reports: Activated donor B cell expansion appeared to reveal the most relevant donor-specific TCRbeta repertoire. The small number of patients limits these findings pending further validation.

The V and J genes are TRBV7-9 and TRBJ2-2; tentatively, D is TRBD1 (6 bases). Sequencing used CD4+ T cells from blood (PBMCs), obtained 24 months after the transplant. This clonotype originated in a human patient who received a combined kidney and bone marrow transplant. Among the T cells, some may be from the graft donor. CDR3: CASSVGTTSTGELFF. The CDR3 bases that were read are TGTGCCAGCAGCGTCGGGACAACGTCGACCGGGGAG.